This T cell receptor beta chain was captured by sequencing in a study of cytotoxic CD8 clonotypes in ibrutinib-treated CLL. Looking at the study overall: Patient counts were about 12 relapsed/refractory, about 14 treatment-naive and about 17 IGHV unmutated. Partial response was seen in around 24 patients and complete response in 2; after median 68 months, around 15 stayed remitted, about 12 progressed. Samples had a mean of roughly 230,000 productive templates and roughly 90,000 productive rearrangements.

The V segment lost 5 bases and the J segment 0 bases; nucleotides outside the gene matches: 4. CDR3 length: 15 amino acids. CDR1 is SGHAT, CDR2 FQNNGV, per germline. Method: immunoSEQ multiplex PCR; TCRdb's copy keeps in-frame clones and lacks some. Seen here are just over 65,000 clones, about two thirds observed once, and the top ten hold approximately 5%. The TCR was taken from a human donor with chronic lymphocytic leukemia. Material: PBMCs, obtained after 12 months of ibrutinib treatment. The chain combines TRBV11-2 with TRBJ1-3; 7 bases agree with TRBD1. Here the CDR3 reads CASSPTGSSGNTIYF. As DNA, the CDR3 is TGTGCCAGCAGCCCGACAGGGTCCTCTGGAAACACCATATATTTT.